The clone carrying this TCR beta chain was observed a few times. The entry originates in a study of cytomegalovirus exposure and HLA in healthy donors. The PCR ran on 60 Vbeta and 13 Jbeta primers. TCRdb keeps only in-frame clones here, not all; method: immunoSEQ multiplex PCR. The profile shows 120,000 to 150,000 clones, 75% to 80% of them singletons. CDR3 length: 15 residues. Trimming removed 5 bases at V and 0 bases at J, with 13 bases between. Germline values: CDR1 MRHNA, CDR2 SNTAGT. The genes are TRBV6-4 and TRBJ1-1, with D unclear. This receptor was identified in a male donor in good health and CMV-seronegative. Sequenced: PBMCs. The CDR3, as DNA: TGTGCCAGCAGTAACAGAGTACCGATGAACACTGAAGCTTTCTTT. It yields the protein CASSNRVPMNTEAFF.